The present T cell receptor beta chain was sequenced within a study of a mutant IDH1 vaccine in newly diagnosed glioma. Study-wide context: Previous treatment comprised radiotherapy, temozolomide, or both, mostly both. Overall study results and limits: Vaccine-induced immune responses were detected in roughly 92% of patients.

As for time point: week 5, during vaccination. Alongside topical imiquimod, each dose of vaccine comprised 300 ug of mutant IDH1 20-mer peptide. Measured with immunoSEQ multiplex PCR; TCRdb has only the in-frame clones, and not every one. The sample holds under 45,000 clones, 81% seen once. To note about this clone: The antigen remains undetermined.

The receptor's source is a man aged 50-59 years with glioma. The sample consisted of PBMCs, taken from a glioma patient whose treatment included an IDH1 peptide vaccine.

DNA of the CDR3: TGCGCCAGCAGCCGCGAGATGTACCAAGAGACCCAGTACTTC. The encoded protein is CASSREMYQETQYF. The chain joins TRBV5-1 to TRBJ2-5; D uncertain. The germline V gene encodes CDR1 SGHRS and CDR2 YFSETQ. This CDR3 contains 14 residues. V lost 4 bases to trimming and J lost 0 bases, with 10 bases between them.